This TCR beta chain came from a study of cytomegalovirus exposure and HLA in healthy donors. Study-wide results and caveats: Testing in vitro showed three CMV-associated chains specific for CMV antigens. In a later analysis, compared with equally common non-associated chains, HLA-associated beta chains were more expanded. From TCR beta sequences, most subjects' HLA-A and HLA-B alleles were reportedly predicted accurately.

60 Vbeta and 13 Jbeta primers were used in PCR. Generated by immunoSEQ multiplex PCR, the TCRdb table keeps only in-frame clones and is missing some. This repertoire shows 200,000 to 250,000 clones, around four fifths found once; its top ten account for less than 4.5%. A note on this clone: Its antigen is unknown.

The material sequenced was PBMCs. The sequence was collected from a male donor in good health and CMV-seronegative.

Written as DNA, the CDR3 is TGTGCCAGCAGTTTAAGCCCGAACACTGAAGCTTTCTTT. Translation: CASSLSPNTEAFF. The rearrangement links TRBV27 to TRBJ1-1; D is unresolved. The CDR3 consists of 13 residues. Germline CDR1 reads MNHEY; CDR2 reads SMNVEV (reference sequence). Deletions cut 2 bases from V and 1 base from J, with 5 bases between.